This T cell receptor (beta chain) was found in a study of T cells after yellow fever vaccination. Germline V CDR1 and CDR2: SNHLY, FYNNEI. CDR3 length: 14 residues. Trimming left V 4 bases short and J 0 bases short, with 9 bases between. Using its own MiXCR run on the 5' RACE reads, TCRdb lists one record per CDR3 protein. The table shows under 500,000 distinct CDR3 sequences, with 15% to 20% occurring only once. Study-wide results and caveats: In post-booster samples, most primary-vaccination clones reappeared (roughly 96% CD4, about 91% CD8). Researchers cautioned that FACS-sorted repertoires could harbor abundant clonotypes contaminating from the bulk population. Researchers noted that a small share of clonotypes showed up in both CD4 and CD8 compartments.

Regarding this clonotype: The antigen is undetermined.

This clonotype originated in a man between 18 and 35 years old who received the YFV17D yellow fever vaccine. This rearrangement joins TRBV2 to TRBJ2-5, with a tentative D call TRBD1 (6 bases). This specimen was PBMCs, taken before the yellow fever booster vaccination. The CDR3 bases are TGTGCCAGCAGTGCACAGGGATACCAAGAGACCCAGTACTTC. It translates to CASSAQGYQETQYF. Full variable domain (remainder filled in from reference TRBV2 and TRBJ2-5): EPEVTQTPSHQVTQMGQEVILRCVPISNHLYFYWYRQILGQKVEFLVSFYNNEISEKSEIFDDQFSVERPDGSNFTLKIRSTKLEDSAMYFCASSAQGYQETQYFGPGTRLLVL.